This TCR beta chain appears in the sequencing data of a study of Graves' ophthalmopathy and Graves' hyperthyroidism. Study outcomes and limitations: Researchers report that a 13-signature model separated ophthalmopathy from stable hyperthyroidism, posting 87.88% sensitivity and less than 82% specificity.

The authors amplified TCR beta CDR3 regions, and they did so from RNA transcripts for repertoire sequencing. Amplification began with first-round RT-PCR using HTBI primers, then second-round multiplex PCR was performed. TCRdb re-called the multiplex PCR reads with MiXCR, one entry per CDR3 protein. This sample has roughly 700,000 distinct CDR3 sequences, with roughly two fifths found just once. Trimming took 5 bases from V and 7 from J, leaving 8 bases between them. There are 12 residues in the CDR3. Germline values: CDR1 SGHAT, CDR2 FQNNGV. This clonotype showed up many times. Its antigen is not known.

The rearrangement uses TRBV11-2 and TRBJ1-4; tentative D call: TRBD1 (6 bases). The TCR sequence derives from an adult man with Graves' ophthalmopathy. Sequenced input: peripheral blood. CDR3 coding DNA: TGTGCCAGCAGCCACAGGGTTGAAAAACTGTTTTTT. This translates into CASSHRVEKLFF. Full variable domain (rest looked up from reference TRBV11-2 and TRBJ1-4): EAGVAQSPRYKIIEKRQSVAFWCNPISGHATLYWYQQILGQGPKLLIQFQNNGVVDDSQLPKDRFSAERLKGVDSTLKIQPAKLEDSAVYLCASSHRVEKLFFGSGTQLSVL.